Following are 3 T cell receptor beta chains from one sample sequenced in a study of shared clonotypes between healthy human individuals. The assay was immunoSEQ multiplex PCR, and TCRdb's table has in-frame clones only and misses some. This sample carries roughly 2 million clones, 90% to 95% of them seen once, and the ten largest clones take approximately 0.13%. The sequenced sample was naive CD4+ T cells sorted from blood. Noted subset: CD45RA+ positively selected. Receptors were obtained from a man younger than 35 in good health.

This chain connects TRBV9 to TRBJ1-3; D remains unclear. The length of the CDR3 is 15 residues. The V end was cut by 3 bases, the J end by 0 bases, with 10 bases between. CDR1 SGDLS and CDR2 YYNGEE come from the germline V gene. The CDR3 here is CASSERAFSGNTIYF. Written as DNA, the CDR3 is TGTGCCAGCAGCGAAAGGGCCTTCTCTGGAAACACCATATATTTT.

This clone was counted a single time. The V and J genes are TRBV5-6 and TRBJ2-7, with D perhaps matching TRBD1 (5 bases). This CDR3 spans 15 amino acids. CDR1 is SGHDT and CDR2 is YYEEEE in the germline V gene. The ends were cut back, 5 bases at V and 2 bases at J, with 17 bases in the middle. CDR3 in amino acids: CASSDLPGLTYEQYF. The CDR3 DNA reads TGTGCCAGCAGTGACCTGCCAGGGCTGACCTACGAGCAGTACTTC.

The chain recombines TRBV7-2 with TRBJ2-7; 9 nucleotides agree with TRBD2. The CDR3 loop spans 13 amino acids. Trimming cost V 5 bases and J 4 bases; bases outside gene matches: 3. Germline V gene sequence: CDR1 SGHTA, CDR2 FQGNSA. The CDR3 DNA is TGTGCCAGCAGCGTAACTAGCGGGTACGAGCAGTACTTC. Translated: CASSVTSGYEQYF.